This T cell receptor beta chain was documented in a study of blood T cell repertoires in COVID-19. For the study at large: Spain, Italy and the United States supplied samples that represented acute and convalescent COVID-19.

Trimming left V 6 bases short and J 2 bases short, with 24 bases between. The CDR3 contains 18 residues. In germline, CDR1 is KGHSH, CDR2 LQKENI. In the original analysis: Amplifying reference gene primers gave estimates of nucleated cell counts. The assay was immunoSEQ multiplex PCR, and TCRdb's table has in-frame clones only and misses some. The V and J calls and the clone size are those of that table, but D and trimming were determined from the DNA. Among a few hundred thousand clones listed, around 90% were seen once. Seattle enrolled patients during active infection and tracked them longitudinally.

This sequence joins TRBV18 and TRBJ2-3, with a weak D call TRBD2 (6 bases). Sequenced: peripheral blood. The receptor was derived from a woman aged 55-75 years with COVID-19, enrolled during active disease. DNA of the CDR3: TGTGCCAGCTCGCCATCCGGCCGGCGGGGAGGCAACACAGATACGCAGTATTTT. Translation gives CASSPSGRRGGNTDTQYF.